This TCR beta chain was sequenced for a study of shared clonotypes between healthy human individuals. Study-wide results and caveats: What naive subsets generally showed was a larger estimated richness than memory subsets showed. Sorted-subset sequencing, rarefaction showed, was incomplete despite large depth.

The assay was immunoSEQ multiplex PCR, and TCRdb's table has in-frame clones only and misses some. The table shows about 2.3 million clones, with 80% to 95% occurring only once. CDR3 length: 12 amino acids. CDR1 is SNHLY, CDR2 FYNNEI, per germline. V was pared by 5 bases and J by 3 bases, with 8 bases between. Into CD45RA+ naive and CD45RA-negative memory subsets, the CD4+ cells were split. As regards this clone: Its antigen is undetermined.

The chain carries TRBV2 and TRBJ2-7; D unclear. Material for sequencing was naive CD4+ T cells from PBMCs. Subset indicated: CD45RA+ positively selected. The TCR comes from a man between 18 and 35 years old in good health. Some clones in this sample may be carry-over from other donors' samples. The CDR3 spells CASSTEHYEQYF. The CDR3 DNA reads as TGTGCCAGCAGTACAGAACACTACGAGCAGTACTTC.